This T cell receptor (beta chain) was retrieved from a study of identical twins. TCRdb re-called the 5' RACE reads with MiXCR, one entry per CDR3 protein. The sample has under 800,000 distinct CDR3 sequences; over 20% are singletons. Overall study findings and caveats: Beta clonotypes that were abundant in cord blood contained fewer insertions, a pattern absent from memory repertoires.

As regards this clonotype: Its antigen is currently unknown.

Germline CDR1 MGHDK, CDR2 SYGVNS. The CDR3 is 16 residues long. V trimming: 2 bases; J trimming: 3 bases; junction bases outside the gene matches: 8. This sample also belongs to another study, concerning T cells expressing NK-cell markers. That investigation notes: Underlying the TCR beta repertoires were sorted CD3+CD56+NKG2C+, CD3+CD56+NKG2C- and CD3+CD56-NKG2C+ T cells. Among CD8+ T cells from 5 to 7 donors, dominant NKG2C+ clonotypes accounted for about 1.0-7.0%.

This chain connects TRBV25-1 to TRBJ2-3; 7 nucleotides match TRBD2. Sequenced input: PBMCs. This TCR came from a woman aged 18-29 years in good health. The CDR3 nucleotides read TGTGCCAGCAGTGAACCCCAAGCGGGAAAGACAGATACGCAGTATTTT. Its translation is CASSEPQAGKTDTQYF.